The clone carrying this T cell receptor beta chain was picked up one time. These data belong to a study of identical twins. TCRdb passed the 5' RACE reads through MiXCR, listing each CDR3 protein once. The sample holds roughly 770,000 distinct CDR3 sequences, 15% to 20% seen once. The germline gives CDR1 SGHAT, CDR2 FQNNGV. The germline V and J ends were trimmed by 0 bases and 5 bases, with 11 bases remaining between them. This CDR3 has 15 amino acids. A further study also used this sample, focusing on T cells expressing NK-cell markers. That report notes: NKG2C+ dominant clonotypes from 5 or 6 donors made up about 1.0-7.0% of CD8+ T cells.

The clonotype originates from a young woman in good health. What was sequenced was PBMCs. The chain couples TRBV11-2 to TRBJ1-5; D is possibly TRBD1 (6 bases). The CDR3 protein is CASSLEYGGDQPQHF. DNA of the CDR3: TGTGCCAGCAGCTTAGAATACGGGGGCGATCAGCCCCAGCATTTT.